Presented here are 21 T cell receptor beta chains from one specimen sequenced in a study of human T cells and chemical hapten exposure. TCRdb re-derived calls from the RACE reads in MiXCR, one entry per CDR3 protein. This table has some 70,000 distinct CDR3 sequences, about a tenth appearing once. Time point of the sample: patch test 2, 6 weeks after DPC sensitization. Sample treatment: therapeutic diphenylcyclopropenone sensitization with weekly scalp DPC. The sequences come from whole blood, collected in connection with sensitization to the hapten diphenylcyclopropenone (DPC). The receptors derive from a woman between 45 and 60 years old with alopecia areata. Some clones in this sample may be carry-over from other donors' samples.

This clonotype was seen repeatedly, ten times or more. The rearrangement links TRBV7-8 to TRBJ2-3, with 7 bases that match TRBD2. The CDR3 totals 14 residues. Trimming removed 1 base from V and 6 bases from J; junction bases left unmatched: 4. CDR1 is SGHVS and CDR2 is FQNEAQ in the germline V gene. CDR3 protein: CASSLVTSSDTQYF. The CDR3 nucleotides are TGTGCCAGCAGCTTAGTGACTAGCTCGGATACGCAGTATTTT.

This clonotype occurred many times. The chain combines TRBV3-1 with TRBJ2-3; D is possibly TRBD2 (5 bases). V lost 0 bases to trimming and J lost 0 bases, with 10 bases between them. This CDR3 has 16 residues. Germline assignment: CDR1 LGHDT and CDR2 YNNKEL (reference sequence). The CDR3 DNA sequence: TGTGCCAGCAGCCAAGAGTGGCGGGCTAGCACAGATACGCAGTATTTT. It is translated as CASSQEWRASTDTQYF.

This chain connects TRBV12-3 or TRBV12-4 to TRBJ2-1, with 11 bases fitting TRBD2. J gave up 5 bases and V 7 bases, and 7 bases lay outside the gene matches. The CDR3 contains 15 residues. DNA of the CDR3: TGTGCCAGCAAATTAGCGGGAGGGACGAACAATGAGCAGTTCTTC. Translation gives CASKLAGGTNNEQFF.

The rearrangement uses TRBV11-2 and TRBJ1-1, with D perhaps TRBD1 (5 bases). The CDR3 loop spans 14 amino acids. Germline V lookup: CDR1 SGHAT, CDR2 FQNNGV. V dropped 4 bases and J dropped 5 bases, with 14 bases sitting between them. The CDR3 reads CASSSRGGSTEAFF. Written as DNA, the CDR3 is TGTGCCAGCAGCTCACGGGGGGGAAGTACTGAAGCTTTCTTT.

This clonotype was observed at least ten times. The gene calls are TRBV7-9 and TRBJ1-2; no reliable D call. The CDR3 has 15 residues. The V end lost 1 base, the J end lost 8 bases, and 17 bases lay between the germline ends. Germline V gives CDR1 SEHNR, CDR2 FQNEAQ (reference sequence). CDR3 in DNA: TGTGCCAGCAGCTTAGAAGCAGGTCTATCGGAAGGCTACACCTTC. It is translated as CASSLEAGLSEGYTF.

This chain connects TRBV20-1 to TRBJ2-7; D is undetermined. The V end was cut by 2 bases, the J end by 2 bases, with 7 bases between. Looked up from germline, CDR1 is DFQATT and CDR2 is SNEGSKA (reference sequence). CDR3 length: 12 amino acids. The CDR3 DNA reads as TGCAGTGCTAGACAGGCGCCCTACGAGCAGTACTTC. Its protein is CSARQAPYEQYF.

The chain uses TRBV13 and TRBJ2-3, with 8 bases matching TRBD2. This CDR3 region has 15 residues. CDR1 PRHDT and CDR2 FYEKMQ come from the germline V gene (reference sequence). J gave up 4 bases and V 3 bases, and 6 bases lay outside the gene matches. This CDR3 reads CASSFVREAPDTQYF. The DNA of the CDR3 is TGTGCCAGCAGCTTCGTGCGGGAGGCCCCAGATACGCAGTATTTT.

This clonotype has more than one count but fewer than ten. The chain combines TRBV6-1 with TRBJ1-5, with D maybe TRBD1 (5 bases). The V end lost 2 bases, the J end lost 6 bases, and 17 bases lay between the germline ends. There are 16 residues in the CDR3. Germline lookup yields CDR1 MNHNS and CDR2 SASEGT. CDR3 DNA: TGTGCCAGCAGTGAAAATGTTTTTGGGGGAGGTCAGCCCCAGCATTTT. Protein sequence: CASSENVFGGGQPQHF.

This clonotype was found many times. This chain joins TRBV5-1 and TRBJ2-5; TRBD2 is a possible D gene (6 bases). This CDR3 region has 16 residues. V gave up 4 bases and J gave up 1 base, with 17 bases separating them. The V gene's germline CDR1 is SGHRS and CDR2 YFSETQ. The CDR3 nucleotides are TGCGCCAGCAGCCCCACCGCCGGTAGCGGCCAAGAGACCCAGTACTTC. It translates to CASSPTAGSGQETQYF.

This clonotype was counted only a few times. The chain couples TRBV18 to TRBJ2-7; TRBD1 might be the D (5 bases). The CDR3 is 15 residues long. Germline V lookup: CDR1 KGHSH, CDR2 LQKENI. Trimming pared 0 bases from V and 5 bases from J, leaving 14 bases between. The CDR3 nucleotides are TGTGCCAGCTCACCACCGAGTACCAGGGTCAACGAGCAGTACTTC. Amino acids: CASSPPSTRVNEQYF.

The V gene is TRBV2, the J gene TRBJ2-7; a weak D match, TRBD1 (6 bases). Trimming stripped 5 bases from V and 3 bases from J, with 14 bases between. The CDR3 spans 14 residues. Germline V lookup: CDR1 SNHLY, CDR2 FYNNEI. In DNA form, the CDR3 reads TGTGCCAGCAGTCACCAGGGGTCCGACTACGAGCAGTACTTC. Translation gives CASSHQGSDYEQYF.

This clonotype was seen more than once but under ten times. V and J are TRBV2 and TRBJ1-1, with D perhaps TRBD1 (5 bases). This CDR3 contains 12 residues. Germline loops: CDR1 SNHLY, CDR2 FYNNEI. V dropped 7 bases and J dropped 6 bases, with 12 bases sitting between them. CDR3 DNA sequence: TGTGCCAGCAAGAGGGGAGGCGCTGAAGCTTTCTTT. Encoded protein: CASKRGGAEAFF.

CDR3 protein: CASSQTASYNEQFF. The CDR3 nucleotides read TGCGCCAGCAGCCAGACCGCCTCCTACAATGAGCAGTTCTTC. The chain joins TRBV4-1 to TRBJ2-1; D ambiguous. Germline CDR1 and CDR2: MGHRA and YSYEKL. The CDR3 spans 14 residues. Trimming took 3 bases from V and 0 from J, leaving 6 bases between them.

This clonotype was detected a few times. The chain uses TRBV6-6 and TRBJ1-5; the D gene is possibly TRBD1 (6 bases). Germline lookup yields CDR1 MNHNY and CDR2 SVGAGI (reference sequence). Trimming removed 7 bases from V and 5 bases from J, with 15 bases in between. This CDR3 region has 14 residues. CDR3 DNA: TGTGCCAGCACCGTCACAGGGATTTATCAGCCCCAGCATTTT. Its protein product is CASTVTGIYQPQHF.

The chain combines TRBV29-1 with TRBJ2-6; TRBD1 matches 7 bases. The V and J ends lost 6 bases and 2 bases, in that order; junction bases with no gene match: 7. The CDR3 spans 15 residues. Germline V CDR1 and CDR2: SQVTM, ANQGSEA. Here the CDR3 reads CSVADRVTGANVLTF. The DNA for the CDR3 is TGCAGCGTCGCCGACAGGGTGACTGGGGCCAACGTCCTGACTTTC.

As regards this clonotype: A far larger clone is a single base away, which makes a read error likely. V is TRBV7-8 and J is TRBJ2-5; D not certain. CDR1 is SGHVS, CDR2 FQNEAQ, per germline. With 5 bases removed from V and 3 bases from J, the gap between germline ends came to 4 bases. The CDR3 has 11 residues. CDR3 nucleotide sequence: TGTGCCAGCAGCATAGAAGAGACCCAGTACTTC. Translated: CASSIEETQYF.

This clonotype appeared many times. This chain connects TRBV11-2 to TRBJ2-7, with 8 positions matching TRBD2. V lost 1 base and J lost 2; bases outside the gene matches: 1. The CDR3 loop spans 14 amino acids. CDR1 is SGHAT and CDR2 is FQNNGV in the germline V gene. The CDR3 bases are TGTGCCAGCAGCTTAGCGGGAGGGACCTACGAGCAGTACTTC. This sequence encodes CASSLAGGTYEQYF.

This chain connects TRBV13 to TRBJ1-1, with 10 nucleotides matching TRBD1. CDR1 is PRHDT, CDR2 FYEKMQ, per germline (reference sequence). This CDR3 contains 15 residues. V shed 5 bases, J shed 6 bases, and the junction held 9 bases outside the gene matches. In DNA, the CDR3 is TGTGCCAGCAGCCATTTAGGGACAGGGGATGCTGAAGCTTTCTTT. As protein: CASSHLGTGDAEAFF.

This clonotype was counted a few times. The rearrangement links TRBV18 to TRBJ1-4; TRBD1 is a possible D gene (5 bases). The length of the CDR3 is 16 residues. V dropped 2 bases and J dropped 3 bases, with 13 bases sitting between them. CDR1 KGHSH and CDR2 LQKENI come from the germline V gene. The CDR3 DNA follows: TGTGCCAGCTCACCAAGAAACGGGGGTCCTAATGAAAAACTGTTTTTT. Protein: CASSPRNGGPNEKLFF. Together with reference TRBV18 and TRBJ1-4, the CDR3 gives the full variable domain: NAGVMQNPRHLVRRRGQEARLRCSPMKGHSHVYWYRQLPEEGLKFMVYLQKENIIDESGMPKERFSAEFPKEGPSILRIQQVVRGDSAAYFCASSPRNGGPNEKLFFGSGTQLSVL.

The chain combines TRBV4-2 with TRBJ2-1; D call uncertain. Trimming took off 1 base at V and 10 bases at J, with 11 bases between the two ends. This CDR3 is built from 13 residues. CDR1 LGHNA and CDR2 YNFKEQ come from the germline V gene. CDR3 coding DNA: TGTGCCAGCAGCCAAGCCCCCCGGGCGGAGCAGTTCTTC. This translates into CASSQAPRAEQFF.

This clonotype was counted only a few times. This chain connects TRBV6-6 to TRBJ1-2; tentative D call: TRBD1 (6 bases). Per the germline V gene, CDR1 is MNHNY and CDR2 is SVGAGI (reference sequence). Trimming removed 6 bases at V and 7 bases at J, with 18 bases between. The CDR3 is 14 amino acids. CDR3 sequence reads: CASRSSQGVSGYTF. CDR3 nucleotide sequence: TGTGCCAGCAGATCATCACAGGGAGTCAGTGGCTACACCTTC.